A single sample gave rise to the 19 T cell receptor beta chains below, sequenced in a study of cytomegalovirus exposure and HLA in healthy donors. Both 60 Vbeta primers and 13 Jbeta primers went into the PCR. Data came from immunoSEQ multiplex PCR; TCRdb stores just in-frame clones and leaves some out. Among about 190,000 clones listed, 79% were seen once. The sequenced material came from PBMCs. These TCRs come from a woman aged 18-30 years in good health and CMV-seronegative.

The chain has TRBV4-1 and TRBJ2-5, with D perhaps TRBD2 (5 bases). The V end was cut by 0 bases, the J end by 2 bases, with 7 bases between. The germline CDR1 and CDR2 sequences are MGHRA and YSYEKL. The CDR3 is 14 residues long. CDR3 sequence: CASSQEREQETQYF. The CDR3 DNA follows: TGCGCCAGCAGCCAAGAAAGGGAGCAAGAGACCCAGTACTTC.

The gene calls are TRBV7-2 and TRBJ2-3; 10 nucleotides match TRBD1. Germline lookup yields CDR1 SGHTA and CDR2 FQGNSA. V lost 6 bases to trimming and J lost 5 bases; unmatched junction nucleotides: 14. The CDR3 length is 17 residues. For the CDR3, the DNA is TGTGCCAGCAGTCCCCCGGATGGGACAGGGGATTTAGATACGCAGTATTTT. This codes for CASSPPDGTGDLDTQYF.

The DNA for the CDR3 is TGTGCCAGCAGCCCGACGGGGGGTAGCACTGAAGCTTTCTTT. This translates into CASSPTGGSTEAFF. This chain joins TRBV9 and TRBJ1-1, with D perhaps TRBD1 (5 bases). Trimming took off 4 bases at V and 4 bases at J, with 14 bases between the two ends. Per germline, CDR1 SGDLS and CDR2 YYNGEE. The CDR3 consists of 14 residues.

This clone has a handful of counts. The chain couples TRBV7-9 to TRBJ2-7, with 11 bases matching TRBD2. V lost 5 bases, J lost 2 bases, and 5 bases stayed unmatched. The CDR3 extends over 15 amino acids. CDR1 is SEHNR, CDR2 FQNEAQ, per germline (reference sequence). The CDR3 DNA reads as TGTGCCAGCAGCCCGGGGACTAGCGGACCCTACGAGCAGTACTTC. Protein product: CASSPGTSGPYEQYF.

This clone has more than one count but fewer than ten. The rearrangement uses TRBV27 and TRBJ1-2; TRBD1 aligns across 7 bases. The ends lost 5 bases at V and 5 bases at J; junction bases unmatched: 11. The CDR3 contains 15 residues. Germline assignment: CDR1 MNHEY and CDR2 SMNVEV (reference sequence). Here the CDR3 reads CASSLGTAGRYGYTF. The CDR3 DNA is TGTGCCAGCAGTCTCGGGACAGCTGGACGTTATGGCTACACCTTC.

The CDR3 reads CASRVDRATTEAFF. The CDR3 region has the DNA TGTGCCAGCAGAGTTGACAGGGCCACCACTGAAGCTTTCTTT. The gene calls are TRBV5-6 and TRBJ1-1, with 7 nucleotides matching TRBD1. J was trimmed by 4 bases and V by 5 bases; bases with no gene match: 8. CDR3 length equals 14 residues. From germline, CDR1 is SGHDT and CDR2 YYEEEE.

On this clone: Relative to the germline gene, one junction end is altered; a read error may explain this. The chain combines TRBV29-1 with TRBJ2-7, with D possibly matching TRBD2 (5 bases). Germline loops: CDR1 SQVTM, CDR2 ANQGSEA. The CDR3 is 11 amino acids. The CDR3 DNA reads TGCAGCGTTGCTGACGGGGAAGGTTCGCGCTTC. Residues: CSVADGEGSRF.

The chain carries TRBV6-1 and TRBJ1-1; TRBD1 agrees at 9 bases. V lost 9 bases to trimming and J lost 6 bases; unmatched junction nucleotides: 8. Germline V gene sequence: CDR1 MNHNS, CDR2 SASEGT. The CDR3 extends over 13 amino acids. CDR3 region: CASGRTGGPEAFF. The CDR3 DNA sequence: TGTGCCAGTGGACGAACAGGGGGCCCTGAAGCTTTCTTT.

V and J are TRBV30 and TRBJ2-1; 7 positions match TRBD2. Germline V gene data show CDR1 as GTSNPN and CDR2 as SVGIG (reference sequence). J lost 0 bases, V lost 3 bases, and 2 bases had no gene match. This CDR3 region has 14 residues. In nucleotides, the CDR3 is TGTGCCTGGAGGGTAGCGGGCTCCTACAATGAGCAGTTCTTC. Residues: CAWRVAGSYNEQFF.

The rearrangement links TRBV5-8 to TRBJ2-1, with 7 bases fitting TRBD1. CDR1 and CDR2 from the germline V gene are SGHTS and YDEGEE. Trimming removed 2 bases from V and 3 bases from J; junction bases left unmatched: 5. The CDR3 runs 15 residues. This chain's CDR3 is CASSLGQDFYNEQFF. The CDR3 coding sequence is TGTGCCAGCAGCTTAGGACAGGATTTCTACAATGAGCAGTTCTTC. The full variable domain, its missing parts supplied by reference TRBV5-8 and TRBJ2-1, is EAGVTQSPTHLIKTRGQQATLRCSPISGHTSVYWYQQALGLGLQFLLWYDEGEERNRGNFPPRFSGRQFPNYSSELNVNALELEDSALYLCASSLGQDFYNEQFFGPGTRLTVL.

The chain combines TRBV5-1 with TRBJ2-2; 8 nucleotides line up with TRBD1. The germline gives CDR1 SGHRS, CDR2 YFSETQ. V was pared by 4 bases and J by 3 bases, with 20 bases of the junction left unmatched. There are 20 residues in the CDR3. The CDR3 reads CASSPQGVRGQNLYTGELFF. The CDR3 DNA reads TGCGCCAGCAGCCCCCAGGGAGTCAGGGGGCAAAACCTTTACACCGGGGAGCTGTTTTTT.

The rearrangement joins TRBV5-6 to TRBJ1-5; maybe TRBD1 (5 bases). Germline V CDR1 and CDR2: SGHDT, YYEEEE. With 4 bases removed from V and 0 bases from J, the gap between germline ends came to 14 bases. There are 16 residues in the CDR3. This CDR3 is CASSARQTSSNQPQHF. CDR3 bases: TGTGCCAGCAGCGCGCGACAGACTTCTAGCAATCAGCCCCAGCATTTT.

CDR3 DNA: TGTGCCAGCAGCATCAGCGGGGGGGCCGGGAATGAGCAGTTCTTC. It translates to CASSISGGAGNEQFF. J is TRBJ2-1 and V is TRBV9; 10 nucleotides line up with TRBD2. In germline, CDR1 is SGDLS, CDR2 YYNGEE. The CDR3 is 15 residues long. The ends lost 4 bases at V and 7 bases at J; junction bases unmatched: 8. The full variable domain, in which reference TRBV9 and TRBJ2-1 provide the parts outside the CDR3, is DSGVTQTPKHLITATGQRVTLRCSPRSGDLSVYWYQQSLDQGLQFLIQYYNGEERAKGNILERFSAQQFPDLHSELNLSSLELGDSALYFCASSISGGAGNEQFFGPGTRLTVL.

V and J are TRBV7-8 and TRBJ1-5; 8 positions agree with TRBD1. The CDR3 is 16 residues long. The junction had 4 bases not matched to a gene; V was cut back by 1 base and J by 2 bases. CDR1 is SGHVS and CDR2 is FQNEAQ in the germline V gene. The CDR3 DNA sequence: TGTGCCAGCAGCTTAGTCAGGGGGCATCGCAATCAGCCCCAGCATTTT. This codes for CASSLVRGHRNQPQHF.

This sequence joins TRBV19 and TRBJ1-5; 12 nucleotides agree with TRBD1. Germline CDR1 reads LNHDA; CDR2 reads SQIVND (reference sequence). The V gene end was trimmed by 6 bases and the J gene end by 2 bases; junction bases not matched to a gene: 11. This CDR3 spans 18 amino acids. The CDR3 loop is CASRLGDRGLRGNQPQHF. The CDR3 DNA is TGTGCCAGTAGATTGGGGGACAGGGGGCTACGGGGCAATCAGCCCCAGCATTTT.

This chain connects TRBV4-3 to TRBJ1-1, with D unclear. Trimming cost V 2 bases and J 7 bases, with 17 bases left between them. The CDR3 loop spans 15 amino acids. The germline V gene has CDR1 LGHNA and CDR2 YSLEER. The CDR3 here is CASSQYVSGEDEAFF. The CDR3 DNA reads TGCGCCAGCAGCCAATACGTCAGTGGGGAGGATGAAGCTTTCTTT.

This clone has just a few counts. The V and J genes are TRBV28 and TRBJ2-5, with TRBD2 matching 11 bases. J lost 4 bases, V lost 2 bases, and 3 bases had no gene match. The V gene's germline CDR1 is MDHEN and CDR2 SYDVKM. The CDR3 length is 15 residues. In nucleotides, the CDR3 is TGTGCCAGCAGTTTAAGACTAGCGGGAAGAGAGACCCAGTACTTC. Its translation is CASSLRLAGRETQYF.

This chain uses TRBV6-5 with TRBJ1-6; TRBD1 is a possible D gene (6 bases). This CDR3 region has 15 residues. The germline V gene encodes CDR1 MNHEY and CDR2 SVGAGI. The ends were cut back, 0 bases at V and 9 bases at J, with 12 bases in the middle. CDR3 DNA: TGTGCCAGCAGTTACTCGGGACAAGGGATTTCACCCCTCCACTTT. This sequence encodes CASSYSGQGISPLHF.

The rearrangement joins TRBV28 to TRBJ2-7, with D hard to call. Germline values: CDR1 MDHEN, CDR2 SYDVKM. The CDR3 length is 14 residues. V was cut by 1 base and J by 3 bases, with 10 bases left in between. CDR3 loop: CASSLYGPSYEQYF. The CDR3 DNA reads TGTGCCAGCAGTTTATACGGTCCTAGCTACGAGCAGTACTTC. The whole variable domain, remainder taken from reference TRBV28 and TRBJ2-7, is DVKVTQSSRYLVKRTGEKVFLECVQDMDHENMFWYRQDPGLGLRLIYFSYDVKMKEKGDIPEGYSVSREKKERFSLILESASTNQTSMYLCASSLYGPSYEQYFGPGTRLTVT.